Following are 16 T cell receptor beta chains from one sample sequenced in a study of blood T cells in healthy people across ages. PCR was performed a second time for 7 to 11 cycles using a sample-barcoded 5' primer and a J-beta primer mix. TCRdb re-derived calls from the 5' RACE reads in MiXCR, one entry per CDR3 protein. The table records around 990,000 distinct CDR3 sequences, roughly a quarter of them present only once. The data also belong to a second study, concerning T cells of mothers and their children.

Source material: blood. The receptors come from a girl aged 2-10 years in good health.

This clonotype occurred once. The V call is TRBV29-1, the J call TRBJ2-1, with 11 bases matching TRBD2. The junction had 7 bases not matched to a gene; V was cut back by 6 bases and J by 6 bases. From germline, CDR1 is SQVTM and CDR2 ANQGSEA. The CDR3 runs 14 residues. CDR3: CSVLAGGDSNEQFF. CDR3 nucleotide sequence: TGCAGCGTCTTAGCGGGGGGGGATAGCAATGAGCAGTTCTTC.

The J gene is TRBJ2-1, the V gene TRBV20-1; D not resolved. Germline V gene sequence: CDR1 DFQATT, CDR2 SNEGSKA (reference sequence). The V end lost 3 bases, the J end lost 1 base, and 7 bases lay between the germline ends. This CDR3 region has 13 residues. The CDR3 protein is CSARALSYNEQFF. The CDR3 DNA reads as TGCAGTGCTAGGGCCCTTTCCTACAATGAGCAGTTCTTC.

The rearrangement links TRBV7-8 to TRBJ2-5, with D possibly matching TRBD2 (5 bases). Germline lookup yields CDR1 SGHVS and CDR2 FQNEAQ. The V end lost 2 bases, the J end lost 5 bases, and 9 bases lay between the germline ends. The CDR3 sequence is 13 residues long. The CDR3 nucleotides read TGTGCCAGCAGCTTAAAGCCGGGGGAGACCCAGTACTTC. This encodes CASSLKPGETQYF.

This clonotype was counted between two and nine times. V and J are TRBV5-6 and TRBJ1-2, with D hard to call. This CDR3 is built from 12 residues. V lost 4 bases and J 8 bases, leaving 12 bases between the germline ends. CDR1 is SGHDT, CDR2 YYEEEE, per germline. The CDR3 DNA is TGTGCCAGCAGCGGCGGACCTCCGGGCTACACCTTC. Protein: CASSGGPPGYTF.

The chain carries TRBV27 and TRBJ1-5; 7 nucleotides align to TRBD1. Germline V gene sequence: CDR1 MNHEY, CDR2 SMNVEV (reference sequence). This CDR3 spans 15 amino acids. After removal of 2 bases from V and 3 bases from J, the junction contained 4 bases not matched to a gene. CDR3: CASSLEGQPNQPQHF. The CDR3, as DNA: TGTGCCAGCAGTTTAGAGGGACAGCCCAATCAGCCCCAGCATTTT.

The chain carries TRBV28 and TRBJ1-5; tentative D call: TRBD1 (6 bases). The CDR3 has 14 residues. V lost 8 bases, J lost 9 bases, and 20 bases lay in between. Looked up from germline, CDR1 is MDHEN and CDR2 is SYDVKM. The chain's CDR3 is CASRGGGGSPPQHF. CDR3 sequence (DNA): TGTGCCAGCCGGGGAGGGGGAGGGAGTCCGCCCCAGCATTTT. Full variable domain (rest looked up from reference TRBV28 and TRBJ1-5): DVKVTQSSRYLVKRTGEKVFLECVQDMDHENMFWYRQDPGLGLRLIYFSYDVKMKEKGDIPEGYSVSREKKERFSLILESASTNQTSMYLCASRGGGGSPPQHFGDGTRLSIL.

With respect to this clonotype: One end of the junction fails to match germline, which may point to a read error. The chain couples TRBV5-6 to TRBJ2-3; D not resolved. This CDR3 spans 13 amino acids. In germline, CDR1 is SGHDT, CDR2 YYEEEE. CDR3 in amino acids: CASSLSSRDTQYF. For the CDR3, the DNA is TGTGCCAGCAGCTTATCCAGCAGAGATACGCAGTATTTT.

This clonotype has a handful of counts. The rearrangement links TRBV15 to TRBJ1-5; no reliable D call. Germline V CDR1 and CDR2: LNHNV, YYDKDF (reference sequence). V was cut by 0 bases and J by 2 bases, with 11 bases left in between. The CDR3 is made up of 16 amino acids. CDR3 sequence (DNA): TGTGCCACCAGCAGAGATTTTGGAGGTGGCAATCAGCCCCAGCATTTT. Protein product: CATSRDFGGGNQPQHF.

This chain links TRBV2 with TRBJ1-6; 10 bases align to TRBD1. Unmatched junction bases numbered 9, after V lost 6 bases and J lost 10 bases. The CDR3 runs to 15 residues. Germline V gives CDR1 SNHLY, CDR2 FYNNEI. The CDR3, as DNA: TGTGCCAGCAGCCGGACAGGGGGTAGAGAATCACCCCTCCACTTT. This sequence encodes CASSRTGGRESPLHF.

J is TRBJ2-3 and V is TRBV29-1, with D possibly matching TRBD1 (6 bases). V was shortened by 6 bases and J by 4 bases, with 20 bases between the two germline ends. Looked up from germline, CDR1 is SQVTM and CDR2 is ANQGSEA. CDR3 length: 15 residues. CDR3 coding DNA: TGCAGCGTAACATCACCGGACCCAGGGGCAGATACGCAGTATTTT. This translates into CSVTSPDPGADTQYF.

This clonotype was observed a few times. The genes are TRBV5-6 and TRBJ2-5; D remains ambiguous. The CDR3 length is 15 residues. Germline V gene sequence: CDR1 SGHDT, CDR2 YYEEEE. Trimming removed 5 bases from V and 4 bases from J, with 18 bases in between. The CDR3 loop reads CASSPMSFGGETQYF. In DNA, the CDR3 is TGTGCCAGCAGTCCAATGAGTTTTGGTGGAGAGACCCAGTACTTC.

There are a few counts of this clonotype. V usage is TRBV7-3 and J usage is TRBJ1-1; no clear D. Looked up from germline, CDR1 is SGHTA and CDR2 is FQGTGA. Trimming shortened V by 3 bases and J by 1 base, and 6 bases separated the two germline ends. CDR3 length: 13 amino acids. The CDR3 nucleotides read TGTGCCAGCAGCTTTTCCTCGAACACTGAAGCTTTCTTT. Translated, it gives CASSFSSNTEAFF.

A few counts support this clonotype. The chain carries TRBV29-1 and TRBJ2-5, with 7 bases lining up with TRBD1. The J call is uncertain, as TRBJ2-1 better fits the DNA end. CDR1 is SQVTM and CDR2 is ANQGSEA in the germline V gene. This CDR3 is built from 13 residues. In nucleotides, the CDR3 is TGCAGCGTTGCGTGGACAGGCGGCAATGAGCAGTTCTTC. The encoded protein is CSVAWTGGNEQFF.

In DNA, the CDR3 is TGCAGTGCCGGGACCTTCGGAGAGACCCAGTACTTC. Amino acids: CSAGTFGETQYF. V and J are TRBV20-1 and TRBJ2-5; TRBD1 or TRBD2 may be the D gene (5 bases each). CDR3 size: 12 residues. From germline, CDR1 is DFQATT and CDR2 SNEGSKA (reference sequence). Trimming stripped 6 bases from V and 4 bases from J, with 12 bases between.

The table lists this clonotype with a few counts. The V gene is TRBV4-2, the J gene TRBJ2-1, with 11 bases matching TRBD2. CDR3 length: 18 amino acids. The J segment lost 1 base and the V segment lost 1 base, leaving 6 bases of the junction unmatched. Germline lookup yields CDR1 LGHNA and CDR2 YNFKEQ. This CDR3 reads CASSQAGGLAESYNEQFF. The CDR3 DNA follows: TGTGCCAGCAGCCAAGCGGGGGGACTAGCGGAATCCTACAATGAGCAGTTCTTC.

A word on this clonotype: The junction shows a germline mismatch at one end, possibly a read error. The CDR3 sequence: CASSQDRASGGVRETQHF. In DNA form, the CDR3 reads TGTGCCAGCAGCCAAGATCGGGCTAGCGGGGGGGTCCGGGAGACCCAGCACTTC. The J gene is TRBJ2-5, the V gene TRBV3-1, with 12 positions matching TRBD2. The V gene's germline CDR1 is LGHDT and CDR2 YNNKEL (reference sequence). There are 18 residues in the CDR3.